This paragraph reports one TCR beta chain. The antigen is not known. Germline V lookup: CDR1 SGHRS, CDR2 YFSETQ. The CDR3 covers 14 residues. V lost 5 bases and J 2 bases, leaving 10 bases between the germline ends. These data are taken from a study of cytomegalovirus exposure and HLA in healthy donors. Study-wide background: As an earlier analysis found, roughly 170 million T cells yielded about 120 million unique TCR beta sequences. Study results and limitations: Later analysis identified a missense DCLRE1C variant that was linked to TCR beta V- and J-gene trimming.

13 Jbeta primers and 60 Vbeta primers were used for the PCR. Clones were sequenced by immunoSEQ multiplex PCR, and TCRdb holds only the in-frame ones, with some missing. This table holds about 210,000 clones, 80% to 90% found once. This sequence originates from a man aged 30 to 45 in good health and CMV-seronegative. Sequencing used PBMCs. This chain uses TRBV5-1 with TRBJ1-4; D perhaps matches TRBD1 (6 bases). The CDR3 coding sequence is TGCGCCAGCAGAGGAAGGGGGACTAATGAAAAACTGTTTTTT. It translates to CASRGRGTNEKLFF.